Shown below are 17 T cell receptor beta chains from a single sample sequenced in a study of blood T cell repertoires in COVID-19. Here immunoSEQ multiplex PCR was the method, and the copy in TCRdb shows in-frame clones only, minus some. The sample yields around 68,000 clones, around 86% seen once. Input material: peripheral blood. These receptors originate from a man older than 75 with acute or convalescent COVID-19.

CDR3 DNA: TGTGCCAGCAGCCTCGGGACAGGGTCCCCCTACGAGCAGTACTTC. It specifies CASSLGTGSPYEQYF. This chain joins TRBV4-2 and TRBJ2-7; the match to TRBD1 covers 9 bases. Trimming cost V 4 bases and J 2 bases; bases outside gene matches: 6. CDR3 length: 15 residues. Looked up from germline, CDR1 is LGHNA and CDR2 is YNFKEQ.

The rearrangement links TRBV9 to TRBJ2-7; 11 bases are a match to TRBD2. Germline values: CDR1 SGDLS, CDR2 YYNGEE. CDR3 length equals 15 residues. Losses at the gene ends were 4 bases for V and 4 bases for J; bases not matched to a gene: 7. The chain's CDR3 is CASSYDGTSGYEQYF. DNA of the CDR3: TGTGCCAGCAGCTATGACGGGACTAGCGGTTACGAGCAGTACTTC.

The chain couples TRBV19 to TRBJ2-2; a weak D match, TRBD1 (5 bases). The CDR3 length is 15 residues. CDR1 is LNHDA, CDR2 SQIVND, per germline (reference sequence). V was pared by 6 bases and J by 1 base, with 12 bases between. The CDR3 nucleotides read TGTGCCAGTAGCGCAGGGTTCTTGAACACCGGGGAGCTGTTTTTT. Translated: CASSAGFLNTGELFF.

V is TRBV7-8 and J is TRBJ2-2; 9 bases map to TRBD1. The V segment lost 5 bases and the J segment 5 bases; nucleotides outside the gene matches: 9. CDR3 length equals 16 residues. From germline, CDR1 is SGHVS and CDR2 FQNEAQ. The CDR3 spells CASSRGTGRLTGELFF. CDR3 DNA sequence: TGTGCCAGCAGCCGAGGGACAGGGAGGTTAACCGGGGAGCTGTTTTTT.

The rearrangement uses TRBV6-5 and TRBJ1-2, with 7 bases lining up with TRBD1. Germline trimming cut 5 bases from V and 7 bases from J; bases unmatched to any gene: 13. Germline V lookup: CDR1 MNHEY, CDR2 SVGAGI. The length of the CDR3 is 15 residues. The CDR3 is CASSNFRDRALGYTF. CDR3 sequence (DNA): TGTGCCAGCAGTAACTTCCGGGACAGAGCTCTTGGCTACACCTTC.

This chain connects TRBV18 to TRBJ2-7; 9 bases are a match to TRBD2. Germline-derived CDR1 and CDR2 are KGHSH and LQKENI. The CDR3 extends over 16 amino acids. J was trimmed by 2 bases and V by 3 bases; bases with no gene match: 8. The CDR3 spells CASSPTSGRRTYEQYF. The DNA of the CDR3 is TGTGCCAGCTCACCCACTAGCGGGCGCCGTACCTACGAGCAGTACTTC.

The rearrangement uses TRBV6-2 or TRBV6-3 and TRBJ1-2; no reliable D call. V was shortened by 7 bases and J by 6 bases, with 15 bases between the two germline ends. Germline V gene data show CDR1 as MNHEY and CDR2 as SVGEGT. The CDR3 runs 13 residues. For the CDR3, the DNA is TGTGCCAGCACCCCGCCAGGTCTCAATGGCTACACCTTC. This codes for CASTPPGLNGYTF.

The chain links TRBV27 to TRBJ2-3; tentative D call: TRBD2 (6 bases). CDR3 length: 15 residues. The V end lost 7 bases, the J end lost 0 bases, and 14 bases lay between the germline ends. From germline, CDR1 is MNHEY and CDR2 SMNVEV (reference sequence). The CDR3 reads CASTILGTSTDTQYF. CDR3 DNA sequence: TGTGCCAGCACTATATTGGGGACTAGCACAGATACGCAGTATTTT.

This chain links TRBV3-1 (or the pseudogene TRBV3-2) with TRBJ2-1, with D unclear. CDR3 length equals 12 residues. Germline V lookup: CDR1 LGHDT, CDR2 YNNKEL (reference sequence). V lost 3 bases, J lost 3 bases, and 3 bases lay in between. DNA of the CDR3: TGTGCCAGCAGCCACAACTACAATGAGCAGTTCTTC. Translating gives CASSHNYNEQFF.

The DNA of the CDR3 is TGTGCCAGCAGGCCAGAGGCTGACACCGGGGAGCTGTTTTTT. It specifies CASRPEADTGELFF. J is TRBJ2-2 and V is TRBV5-4; D is ambiguous. Germline V gives CDR1 SGHNT, CDR2 YYREEE (reference sequence). With 5 bases removed from V and 3 bases from J, the gap between germline ends came to 11 bases. This CDR3 comprises 14 residues.

The rearrangement joins TRBV18 to TRBJ2-1; the match to TRBD1 covers 8 bases. The length of the CDR3 is 17 residues. After removal of 8 bases from V and 3 bases from J, the junction contained 15 bases not matched to a gene. Germline values: CDR1 KGHSH, CDR2 LQKENI. CDR3 protein: CASRPSRGRPYYNEQFF. The CDR3 bases are TGTGCCAGCAGACCGTCCAGGGGGCGCCCCTACTACAATGAGCAGTTCTTC.

The genes are TRBV6-5 and TRBJ1-6, with 7 bases that match TRBD1. This CDR3 contains 14 residues. V trimming: 6 bases; J trimming: 8 bases; junction bases outside the gene matches: 7. Germline V gene data show CDR1 as MNHEY and CDR2 as SVGAGI. The CDR3 nucleotides are TGTGCCAGCAGGGGCGACAGGGAATATTCACCCCTCCACTTT. Amino acids: CASRGDREYSPLHF.

The chain joins TRBV7-2 to TRBJ2-1; 10 nucleotides align to TRBD2. The CDR3 has 18 amino acids. Germline CDR1 is SGHTA and CDR2 is FQGNSA. The J segment lost 4 bases and the V segment lost 3 bases, leaving 12 bases of the junction unmatched. In DNA, the CDR3 is TGTGCCAGCAGCTTTGGGGCTAGCGGGAGAGATCTATACAATGAGCAGTTCTTC. It encodes CASSFGASGRDLYNEQFF.

The gene calls are TRBV27 and TRBJ2-2; 11 bases fit TRBD2. Germline trimming cut 6 bases from V and 1 base from J; bases unmatched to any gene: 4. The CDR3 extends over 16 amino acids. In germline, CDR1 is MNHEY, CDR2 SMNVEV (reference sequence). The CDR3 is CASSPGLAVNTGELFF. The CDR3 region has the DNA TGTGCCAGCAGCCCGGGACTAGCGGTGAACACCGGGGAGCTGTTTTTT.

The genes are TRBV6-5 and TRBJ1-5; D unresolved. The V end was cut by 2 bases, the J end by 1 base, with 6 bases between. The CDR3 contains 14 residues. Per the germline V gene, CDR1 is MNHEY and CDR2 is SVGAGI. CDR3 DNA: TGTGCCAGCAGTTACGCTCAGAGCAATCAGCCCCAGCATTTT. This translates into CASSYAQSNQPQHF.

The rearrangement uses TRBV6-6 and TRBJ2-3, with D possibly being TRBD1 (6 bases). CDR1 MNHNY and CDR2 SVGAGI come from the germline V gene (reference sequence). The V end was cut by 0 bases, the J end by 3 bases, with 7 bases between. This CDR3 is built from 14 residues. The CDR3, as DNA: TGTGCCAGCAGTTACTCCAGGGGAACAGATACGCAGTATTTT. Protein product: CASSYSRGTDTQYF.

V is TRBV6-2 or TRBV6-3 and J is TRBJ1-1, with 8 positions matching TRBD1. From germline, CDR1 is MNHEY and CDR2 SVGEGT. CDR3 length: 15 residues. V dropped 5 bases and J dropped 4; count of bases not matched to a gene: 9. CDR3 residues: CASSRRTGPVTEAFF. The DNA for the CDR3 is TGTGCCAGCAGTAGACGGACAGGGCCGGTCACTGAAGCTTTCTTT.